These 3 T cell receptor beta chains came from one sample sequenced in a study of T cell changes during pregnancy in multiple sclerosis. Data came from immunoSEQ multiplex PCR; TCRdb stores just in-frame clones and leaves some out. The table has 44,000 or so clones, 88% seen once. Sequenced material: CD8+ T cells from peripheral blood mononuclear cells, taken after pregnancy. Receptor source: a female donor in good health, enrolled as a control in a pregnancy study.

The chain employs TRBV2 and TRBJ1-5; D is perhaps TRBD1 (5 bases). The CDR3 contains 15 residues. Trimming shortened V by 6 bases and J by 4 bases, and 16 bases separated the two germline ends. Germline V gene lookup returns CDR1 SNHLY and CDR2 FYNNEI. The DNA of the CDR3 is TGTGCCAGCAGGACTGCGGGGGACCCGAATCAGCCCCAGCATTTT. It is translated as CASRTAGDPNQPQHF.

This clone occurred once. This chain connects TRBV11-2 to TRBJ2-5; D is ambiguous. Germline V CDR1 and CDR2: SGHAT, FQNNGV. The CDR3 runs to 14 residues. Between the trimmed V and J ends, which lost 1 base and 2 bases, there was a span of 8 bases. The CDR3 region is CASSLAPTQETQYF. The CDR3 region has the DNA TGTGCCAGCAGCTTAGCGCCTACTCAAGAGACCCAGTACTTC. The variable domain in full, completed from reference TRBV11-2 and TRBJ2-5, reads EAGVAQSPRYKIIEKRQSVAFWCNPISGHATLYWYQQILGQGPKLLIQFQNNGVVDDSQLPKDRFSAERLKGVDSTLKIQPAKLEDSAVYLCASSLAPTQETQYFGPGTRLLVL.

This rearrangement joins TRBV19 to TRBJ1-5; D ambiguous. V was trimmed by 5 bases and J by 0 bases, leaving 5 bases between them. This CDR3 comprises 13 residues. Germline CDR1 reads LNHDA; CDR2 reads SQIVND (reference sequence). The CDR3, as DNA: TGTGCCAGTAGTCAGTATAGCAATCAGCCCCAGCATTTT. The encoded protein is CASSQYSNQPQHF. The full variable domain, in which reference TRBV19 and TRBJ1-5 provide the parts outside the CDR3, is DGGITQSPKYLFRKEGQNVTLSCEQNLNHDAMYWYRQDPGQGLRLIYYSQIVNDFQKGDIAEGYSVSREKKESFPLTVTSAQKNPTAFYLCASSQYSNQPQHFGDGTRLSIL.